This entry lists 16 T cell receptor beta chains sequenced from one sample in a study of OX40 agonist ivuxolimab in advanced cancers. This table comes from immunoSEQ multiplex PCR, and its TCRdb copy is limited to in-frame clones, with some not included. The sample holds 15,000 or so clones; 60% to 85% are singletons and the top ten take about 15%. Specimen: CD4+ or CD8+ T cells sorted from blood, collected in a trial of the OX40 agonist ivuxolimab. The receptors come from an adult with an advanced solid tumor such as melanoma, head and neck, liver or kidney cancer.

The rearrangement joins TRBV5-6 to TRBJ2-7; 7 positions agree with TRBD2. Germline V gene sequence: CDR1 SGHDT, CDR2 YYEEEE. The V and J ends lost 4 bases and 2 bases, in that order; junction bases with no gene match: 6. The CDR3 runs 14 residues. This CDR3 is CASSPGGLTYEQYF. Written as DNA, the CDR3 is TGTGCCAGCAGCCCCGGGGGACTAACCTACGAGCAGTACTTC. The whole variable domain, filled in from reference TRBV5-6 and TRBJ2-7, reads DAGVTQSPTHLIKTRGQQVTLRCSPKSGHDTVSWYQQALGQGPQFIFQYYEEEERQRGNFPDRFSGHQFPNYSSELNVNALLLGDSALYLCASSPGGLTYEQYFGPGTRLTVT.

CDR3 bases: TGTGCCCCGGGCTCCTACGAGCAGTACTTC. Its translation: CAPGSYEQYF. The chain has TRBV6-5 and TRBJ2-7; D ambiguous. Germline CDR1 and CDR2: MNHEY and SVGAGI. The CDR3 is made up of 10 amino acids. Trimming shortened V by 11 bases and J by 0 bases, and 5 bases separated the two germline ends.

This chain connects TRBV6-1 to TRBJ2-2; tentative D call: TRBD1 (6 bases). The CDR3 runs 14 residues. The germline V gene has CDR1 MNHNS and CDR2 SASEGT. Trimming left V 11 bases short and J 3 bases short, with 16 bases between. CDR3 loop: CAGLTGHDTGELFF. As DNA, the CDR3 is TGTGCCGGACTTACGGGACATGACACCGGGGAGCTGTTTTTT.

This clone has only a few counts. This rearrangement joins TRBV7-6 to TRBJ2-7; TRBD2 matches 13 bases. V lost 4 bases and J lost 2; bases outside the gene matches: 5. In germline, CDR1 is SGHVS, CDR2 FNYEAQ. The CDR3 length is 16 residues. In DNA, the CDR3 is TGTGCCAGCAGCTCCGGGACTAGCGGGATACCCTACGAGCAGTACTTC. Protein: CASSSGTSGIPYEQYF.

V gene TRBV5-1 combines with J gene TRBJ2-1; D gene ambiguous. The CDR3 is 11 residues long. CDR1 and CDR2 (germline): SGHRS, YFSETQ. Trimming left V 0 bases short and J 9 bases short, with 4 bases between. CDR3 amino acids: CASSLAIEQFF. DNA for the CDR3: TGCGCCAGCAGCTTGGCTATTGAGCAGTTCTTC.

J is TRBJ2-2 and V is TRBV19, with D possibly being TRBD2 (6 bases). The germline V gene encodes CDR1 LNHDA and CDR2 SQIVND (reference sequence). Trimming took off 3 bases at V and 6 bases at J, with 14 bases between the two ends. CDR3 length equals 15 residues. In nucleotides, the CDR3 is TGTGCCAGTAGTATGGGATTCGGGGAGGCCGGGGAGCTGTTTTTT. Encoded protein: CASSMGFGEAGELFF.

The chain is built from TRBV30 and TRBJ2-4; D may be TRBD1 or TRBD2 (5 bases each). The germline V gene encodes CDR1 GTSNPN and CDR2 SVGIG (reference sequence). V lost 5 bases and J lost 2, with 10 bases in between. CDR3 size: 13 residues. This CDR3 is CAWEGMTKNIQYF. The CDR3 region has the DNA TGTGCCTGGGAGGGGATGACCAAAAACATTCAGTACTTC.

The V call is TRBV10-3, the J call TRBJ1-2; D gene uncertain. This CDR3 has 14 residues. The ends were cut back, 0 bases at V and 8 bases at J, with 13 bases in the middle. Germline lookup yields CDR1 ENHRY and CDR2 SYGVKD. CDR3: CAISESSQDEGYTF. The CDR3 DNA follows: TGTGCCATCAGTGAGTCGAGTCAGGACGAAGGCTACACCTTC.

This chain joins TRBV6-5 and TRBJ2-5; D gene unclear. V lost 3 bases and J 5 bases, leaving 13 bases between the germline ends. The CDR3 loop spans 14 amino acids. The germline V gene has CDR1 MNHEY and CDR2 SVGAGI. The CDR3 is CASSYSQSVETQYF. CDR3 sequence (DNA): TGTGCCAGCAGTTATTCGCAGAGCGTGGAGACCCAGTACTTC.

The chain combines TRBV9 with TRBJ1-1; tentative D call: TRBD1 (5 bases). CDR1 is SGDLS and CDR2 is YYNGEE in the germline V gene. The CDR3 has 13 residues. The germline V and J ends were trimmed by 4 bases and 4 bases, with 11 bases remaining between them. In nucleotides, the CDR3 is TGTGCCAGCAGCCCTACGGGGACCACTGAAGCTTTCTTT. This encodes CASSPTGTTEAFF.

The chain uses TRBV6-1 and TRBJ2-1; weak D call: TRBD1 (6 bases). CDR3 size: 15 residues. Trimming stripped 4 bases from V and 5 bases from J, with 15 bases between. Per the germline V gene, CDR1 is MNHNS and CDR2 is SASEGT. The CDR3 bases are TGTGCCAGCAGTGCCACGGGACACCTAAACAATGAGCAGTTCTTC. It codes for CASSATGHLNNEQFF.

In its sample, this clone was seen a few times. The rearrangement links TRBV4-2 to TRBJ1-2; maybe TRBD1 (5 bases). The CDR3 loop spans 16 amino acids. Trimming removed 4 bases from V and 8 bases from J, with 23 bases in between. Looked up from germline, CDR1 is LGHNA and CDR2 is YNFKEQ. This CDR3 is CASSPIEAGPGGGYTF. CDR3 in DNA: TGTGCCAGCAGCCCGATCGAGGCAGGGCCCGGCGGGGGCTACACCTTC.

The genes are TRBV11-2 and TRBJ1-1, with TRBD1 matching 9 bases. Germline V CDR1 and CDR2: SGHAT, FQNNGV. Unmatched junction bases numbered 4, after V lost 5 bases and J lost 0 bases. The CDR3 extends over 15 amino acids. CDR3 bases: TGTGCCAGCAGCATCGGACAGGGGATGAACACTGAAGCTTTCTTT. It translates to CASSIGQGMNTEAFF.

On this clone: The identical CDR3 is also encoded by other nucleotide sequences in the sample. The chain recombines TRBV7-6 with TRBJ1-2; 7 positions agree with TRBD1. The CDR3 sequence is 14 residues long. V gave up 6 bases and J gave up 0 bases; unmatched junction bases: 4. Germline V gene lookup returns CDR1 SGHVS and CDR2 FNYEAQ. The CDR3 bases are TGTGCCAGCAGTCCGACAGGGACTAACTATGGCTACACCTTC. It codes for CASSPTGTNYGYTF.

CDR3 residues: CASSPPGGQPQHF. As DNA, the CDR3 is TGTGCCAGCAGCCCACCAGGTGGTCAGCCCCAGCATTTT. This chain joins TRBV5-4 and TRBJ1-5; D is unresolved. CDR3 length: 13 residues. Trimming cost V 4 bases and J 6 bases, with 11 bases left between them. Germline CDR1 reads SGHNT; CDR2 reads YYREEE (reference sequence).

This clone was observed a handful of times. A far larger clone lies a single base away; this is likely a read error. The same CDR3 can be traced to other DNA sequences in this sample. The V gene is TRBV6-1, the J gene TRBJ2-7, with D possibly being TRBD1 (5 bases). Germline V lookup: CDR1 MNHNS, CDR2 SASEGT. The CDR3 is 11 amino acids. V was trimmed by 4 bases and J by 4 bases, leaving 5 bases between them. Here the CDR3 DNA reads TGTGCCAGCAGTGCAGGGTACGAGCAGTACTTC. Protein: CASSAGYEQYF.